This TCR beta chain was recovered during a study of cytomegalovirus exposure and HLA in healthy donors. Points from the study as a whole: Trimming of TCR beta V- and J-genes showed a link, identified in a later analysis, to a missense DCLRE1C variant. A later analysis revealed that TCR association rates differed between HLA loci, peaking at DRB1 and bottoming out at HLA-C.

Primers for the PCR totalled 60 Vbeta and 13 Jbeta. Here immunoSEQ multiplex PCR was the method, and the copy in TCRdb shows in-frame clones only, minus some. The sample includes 150,000 to 200,000 clones, around 74% seen only once; the top ten take about 1.4%. A note on this clone: Its antigen remains unknown.

This receptor was identified in a woman in her thirties in good health and CMV-seronegative. The source material was PBMCs.

For the CDR3, the DNA is TGTGCTAGTGGTCGGGAGCGGGGATCCTACAATGAGCAGTTCTTC. It encodes CASGRERGSYNEQFF. The chain uses TRBV12-5 and TRBJ2-1, with 7 bases aligning to TRBD2. The V and J ends lost 5 bases and 1 base, in that order; junction bases with no gene match: 5. The length of the CDR3 is 15 residues. The V gene's germline CDR1 is LGHNT and CDR2 FRNRAP.